This is a list of T cell receptor beta chains from one sample in a study of blood T cell repertoires in COVID-19. This table comes from immunoSEQ multiplex PCR, and its TCRdb copy is limited to in-frame clones, with some not included. The data show 70,000 or so clones, around 87% seen once. Source material: peripheral blood. The receptors derive from a woman older than 75 with active or convalescent COVID-19. Both conserved end residues are part of each CDR3. Each record gives: J gene, D gene, V gene, clone size, CDR3 DNA, CDR3 protein. The D gene is left open where the match is weak. Size is omitted from some rows. Given values are once, few, many or a class for expanded clones.

j_gene: TRBJ1-1; d_gene: TRBD1; v_gene: TRBV28; abundance: NA; CDR3nt: TGTGCCAGCAGTTTACTCGGGACAGGTGAAGTGAACACTGAAGCTTTCTTT; CDR3aa: CASSLLGTGEVNTEAFF
j_gene: TRBJ2-3; d_gene: NA; v_gene: TRBV7-2; abundance: NA; CDR3nt: TGTGCCAGCAGCTTATCACACCCTGGGCGGGGCACAGATACGCAGTATTTT; CDR3aa: CASSLSHPGRGTDTQYF
j_gene: TRBJ2-5; d_gene: TRBD2; v_gene: TRBV14; abundance: NA; CDR3nt: TGTGCCAGCAGCCAAGAGTGGGCGACTAGCGGGAGAAAAGAGACCCAGTACTTC; CDR3aa: CASSQEWATSGRKETQYF
j_gene: TRBJ2-2; d_gene: TRBD1; v_gene: TRBV6-6; abundance: NA; CDR3nt: TGTGCCAGCAGTCACAGGACAGGGGAAAGGGGGGAGCTGTTTTTT; CDR3aa: CASSHRTGERGELFF
j_gene: TRBJ1-1; d_gene: NA; v_gene: TRBV12-3/TRBV12-4; abundance: NA; CDR3nt: TGTGCCAGCATTCAGGGGAACTTAGCTGAAGCTTTCTTT; CDR3aa: CASIQGNLAEAFF
j_gene: TRBJ2-3; d_gene: NA; v_gene: TRBV5-1; abundance: NA; CDR3nt: TGCGCCAGCAGCTCGGGGGATCTAGATACGCAGTATTTT; CDR3aa: CASSSGDLDTQYF
j_gene: TRBJ1-4; d_gene: NA; v_gene: TRBV30; abundance: NA; CDR3nt: TGTGCCTGGAGGGTTTTCGGGACAACTAATGAAAAACTGTTTTTT; CDR3aa: CAWRVFGTTNEKLFF
j_gene: TRBJ2-5; d_gene: NA; v_gene: TRBV2; abundance: NA; CDR3nt: TGTGCCAGCAATCGGGACTCGGTGGAGACCCAGTACTTC; CDR3aa: CASNRDSVETQYF
j_gene: TRBJ2-5; d_gene: NA; v_gene: TRBV12-5; abundance: NA; CDR3nt: TGTGCTAGTGGTTCGGAGACCCAGTACTTC; CDR3aa: CASGSETQYF
j_gene: TRBJ2-2; d_gene: TRBD2; v_gene: TRBV7-6; abundance: NA; CDR3nt: TGTGCCAGCAGCCACCGCCGGGGGGGAATGACCGGGGAGCTGTTTTTT; CDR3aa: CASSHRRGGMTGELFF
j_gene: TRBJ2-5; d_gene: TRBD2; v_gene: TRBV7-2; abundance: NA; CDR3nt: TGTGCCAGCAGCTTCCAGGGAGGGAACCAAGAGACCCAGTACTTC; CDR3aa: CASSFQGGNQETQYF
j_gene: TRBJ2-5; d_gene: TRBD2; v_gene: TRBV27; abundance: NA; CDR3nt: TGTGCCAGCAGACAAGAGACTAGCGGGGGGGCACGAGAGACCCAGTACTTC; CDR3aa: CASRQETSGGARETQYF
j_gene: TRBJ2-1; d_gene: NA; v_gene: TRBV3-1/TRBV3-2; abundance: NA; CDR3nt: TGTGCCAGCAGCCAAGGGGCGGGGAGCTCCTACAATGAGCAGTTCTTC; CDR3aa: CASSQGAGSSYNEQFF
j_gene: TRBJ2-3; d_gene: TRBD1; v_gene: TRBV19; abundance: NA; CDR3nt: TGTGCCAGTAGTGCGGGGACAGGCCCCACAGATACGCAGTATTTT; CDR3aa: CASSAGTGPTDTQYF
j_gene: TRBJ1-1; d_gene: NA; v_gene: TRBV12-3/TRBV12-4; abundance: NA; CDR3nt: TGTGCCAGCAGTCCTCGGACTGAAGCTTTCTTT; CDR3aa: CASSPRTEAFF
j_gene: TRBJ1-3; d_gene: NA; v_gene: TRBV19; abundance: NA; CDR3nt: TGTGCCAGTAGCGACGACCCGCGGAATAGAAACACCATATATTTT; CDR3aa: CASSDDPRNRNTIYF
j_gene: TRBJ1-2; d_gene: NA; v_gene: TRBV30; abundance: NA; CDR3nt: TGTGCCTGGAGCGAAACAGGGTTTTGGGGCTACACCTTC; CDR3aa: CAWSETGFWGYTF
j_gene: TRBJ1-1; d_gene: NA; v_gene: TRBV19; abundance: once; CDR3nt: TGTGCCAGTAGGCTAGAGAACACTGAAGCTTTCTTT; CDR3aa: CASRLENTEAFF
j_gene: TRBJ2-1; d_gene: TRBD1; v_gene: TRBV19; abundance: NA; CDR3nt: TGTGCCAGTAGTCAACAACCGGGACAGGGGTGGAATGAGCAGTTCTTC; CDR3aa: CASSQQPGQGWNEQFF
j_gene: TRBJ2-1; d_gene: NA; v_gene: TRBV2; abundance: NA; CDR3nt: TGTGCCAGCAGCGAGAGAAATGAGCAGTTCTTC; CDR3aa: CASSERNEQFF
j_gene: TRBJ1-2; d_gene: TRBD1; v_gene: TRBV10-3; abundance: NA; CDR3nt: TGTGCCACCGAGCCTCGAACAGGGGCCGGGGACTATGGCTACACCTTC; CDR3aa: CATEPRTGAGDYGYTF
j_gene: TRBJ1-2; d_gene: TRBD1; v_gene: TRBV7-2; abundance: NA; CDR3nt: TGTGCCAGCACCCCCGGGACAGGGTCCTATGGCTACACCTTC; CDR3aa: CASTPGTGSYGYTF
j_gene: TRBJ2-2; d_gene: TRBD1; v_gene: TRBV6-6; abundance: NA; CDR3nt: TGTGCCAGCTCCGGGACAGGGAACACCGGGGAGCTGTTTTTT; CDR3aa: CASSGTGNTGELFF
j_gene: TRBJ1-1; d_gene: NA; v_gene: TRBV5-1; abundance: NA; CDR3nt: TGCGCCAGCAGCTTTACAACGAACACTGAAGCTTTCTTT; CDR3aa: CASSFTTNTEAFF
j_gene: TRBJ2-7; d_gene: NA; v_gene: TRBV27; abundance: NA; CDR3nt: TGTGCCAGCAGCCCGCGTTACGTGTCCCATTTTTCTTACGAGCAGTACTTC; CDR3aa: CASSPRYVSHFSYEQYF
j_gene: TRBJ1-1; d_gene: NA; v_gene: TRBV5-1; abundance: NA; CDR3nt: TGCGCCAGCATGGGGGGCACTGAAGCTTTCTTT; CDR3aa: CASMGGTEAFF
j_gene: TRBJ2-1; d_gene: TRBD2; v_gene: TRBV5-1; abundance: NA; CDR3nt: TGCGCCAGCGGCCGACTAGCGGGGGTGGATAATGAGCAGTTCTTC; CDR3aa: CASGRLAGVDNEQFF
j_gene: TRBJ1-4; d_gene: NA; v_gene: TRBV11-2; abundance: NA; CDR3nt: TGTGCCAGCAGCCACCCCCAGGTTGGCGAAAAACTGTTTTTT; CDR3aa: CASSHPQVGEKLFF
j_gene: TRBJ2-7; d_gene: TRBD2; v_gene: TRBV3-1/TRBV3-2; abundance: NA; CDR3nt: TGTGCCAGCAGCCAAGGCGGGGGGCCGGGCTACGAGCAGTACTTC; CDR3aa: CASSQGGGPGYEQYF
j_gene: TRBJ2-7; d_gene: TRBD2; v_gene: TRBV29-1; abundance: NA; CDR3nt: TGCAGCGTAGAATCGGGGGGGGACGAGCAGTACTTC; CDR3aa: CSVESGGDEQYF
j_gene: TRBJ2-7; d_gene: NA; v_gene: TRBV7-8; abundance: NA; CDR3nt: TGTGCCAGCAGCATCGGGCAGGGGCATGGTGGCGAGCAGTACTTC; CDR3aa: CASSIGQGHGGEQYF
j_gene: TRBJ1-1; d_gene: TRBD1; v_gene: TRBV27; abundance: NA; CDR3nt: TGTGCCAGCAGTCCGATGGGACAGGGGGCCACTGAAGCTTTCTTT; CDR3aa: CASSPMGQGATEAFF
j_gene: TRBJ1-2; d_gene: NA; v_gene: TRBV12-3/TRBV12-4; abundance: NA; CDR3nt: TGTGCCAGCAGTCCGTCAGGGGCTGGCTACACCTTC; CDR3aa: CASSPSGAGYTF
j_gene: TRBJ1-1; d_gene: NA; v_gene: TRBV10-3; abundance: NA; CDR3nt: TGTGCCATCAGTGGGCTAGACCGGGGTGAAGCTTTCTTT; CDR3aa: CAISGLDRGEAFF
j_gene: TRBJ1-1; d_gene: TRBD1; v_gene: TRBV10-3; abundance: NA; CDR3nt: TGTGCCATCAGGAGGACAGGGCTTGACCTGAACACTGAAGCTTTCTTT; CDR3aa: CAIRRTGLDLNTEAFF
j_gene: TRBJ2-3; d_gene: NA; v_gene: TRBV5-1; abundance: NA; CDR3nt: TGCGCCAGCAGCTCGAACAGGGCAATCAACACAGATACGCAGTATTTT; CDR3aa: CASSSNRAINTDTQYF
j_gene: TRBJ1-1; d_gene: NA; v_gene: TRBV7-2; abundance: NA; CDR3nt: TGTGCCAGCAGCTTTCGGGGGTACACTGAAGCTTTCTTT; CDR3aa: CASSFRGYTEAFF
j_gene: TRBJ1-2; d_gene: TRBD1; v_gene: TRBV11-2; abundance: once; CDR3nt: TGTGCCAGCAGCTCAAACAGGGGTTTGGACGGCTACACCTTC; CDR3aa: CASSSNRGLDGYTF
j_gene: TRBJ1-3; d_gene: NA; v_gene: TRBV9; abundance: NA; CDR3nt: TGTGCCAGCAGCGTAGAGAGCTCTGGAAACACCATATATTTT; CDR3aa: CASSVESSGNTIYF
j_gene: TRBJ2-3; d_gene: NA; v_gene: TRBV2; abundance: NA; CDR3nt: TGTGCCAGCAGTGGTGCCGGCGGGGTGGATACGCAGTATTTT; CDR3aa: CASSGAGGVDTQYF
j_gene: TRBJ2-7; d_gene: NA; v_gene: TRBV6-1; abundance: NA; CDR3nt: TGTGCCAGCAGTGAAGCGCCGGTGGGCAGGGTCTCCTACGAGCAGTACTTC; CDR3aa: CASSEAPVGRVSYEQYF
j_gene: TRBJ2-7; d_gene: NA; v_gene: TRBV7-2; abundance: NA; CDR3nt: TGTGCCAGCAGCTTAACAGGTCCAGGGATCCACGAGCAGTACTTC; CDR3aa: CASSLTGPGIHEQYF
j_gene: TRBJ2-7; d_gene: NA; v_gene: TRBV10-2; abundance: once; CDR3nt: TGCGCCACCATGACAGTCGGGGAGCAGTACTTC; CDR3aa: CATMTVGEQYF
j_gene: TRBJ1-2; d_gene: NA; v_gene: TRBV29-1; abundance: NA; CDR3nt: TGCAGCGTCGGAACAGGGATCTATGGCTACACCTTC; CDR3aa: CSVGTGIYGYTF
j_gene: TRBJ2-1; d_gene: TRBD2; v_gene: TRBV9; abundance: once; CDR3nt: TGTGCCAGCAGCGTCGCGGGGGACGACAATGAGCAGTTCTTC; CDR3aa: CASSVAGDDNEQFF
j_gene: TRBJ2-6; d_gene: NA; v_gene: TRBV5-4; abundance: NA; CDR3nt: TGTGCCAGCAGCACCCAGGTACTTATTTCTGGGGCCAACGTCCTGACTTTC; CDR3aa: CASSTQVLISGANVLTF
j_gene: TRBJ2-5; d_gene: NA; v_gene: TRBV9; abundance: NA; CDR3nt: TGTGCCAGCAGCGTAGGGGTTGGGGGCACGGGGGGAGAGACCCAGTACTTC; CDR3aa: CASSVGVGGTGGETQYF
j_gene: TRBJ1-1; d_gene: NA; v_gene: TRBV6-2/TRBV6-3; abundance: NA; CDR3nt: TGTGCCAGCAGTTACACACACACTGAAGCTTTCTTT; CDR3aa: CASSYTHTEAFF
j_gene: TRBJ1-4; d_gene: TRBD1; v_gene: TRBV11-2; abundance: NA; CDR3nt: TGTGCCAGCAGTCTGACAGGGACTAATGAAAAACTGTTTTTT; CDR3aa: CASSLTGTNEKLFF
j_gene: TRBJ1-2; d_gene: NA; v_gene: TRBV6-5; abundance: NA; CDR3nt: TGTGCCAGCACCCAGGGAAGGGGCGGCTATGGCTACACCTTC; CDR3aa: CASTQGRGGYGYTF
j_gene: TRBJ2-3; d_gene: NA; v_gene: TRBV5-5; abundance: NA; CDR3nt: TGTGCCAGCAGCGGCCCATTCGAGACTCCCCTCACAGATACGCAGTATTTT; CDR3aa: CASSGPFETPLTDTQYF